This T cell receptor beta chain was found in a study of cytomegalovirus exposure and HLA in healthy donors. General study results and limits: About 87% or about 30% of the time was how often most TCR beta V segments were productive, according to an earlier analysis. Immune exposure was documented only through CMV serostatus.

As regards this clone: Its antigen remains unknown.

V shed 4 bases and J 7 bases; nucleotides not matched to a gene: 4. In germline, CDR1 is SGHDN, CDR2 FVKESK. The CDR3 totals 14 residues. The primer mix had 60 Vbeta and 13 Jbeta primers. Some clones are missing from TCRdb's copy, which holds only in-frame ones; the method was immunoSEQ multiplex PCR. The sample contains approximately 190,000 clones, approximately 80% of which appear only once. The genes are TRBV14 and TRBJ1-6, with 7 bases fitting TRBD1. The source material was PBMCs. The sequence was obtained from a woman aged 50 to 60 in good health and CMV-seropositive. The CDR3 DNA reads as TGTGCCAGCAGCCTGCGACAGGGAAATTCACCCCTCCACTTT. The encoded protein is CASSLRQGNSPLHF.